This is a list of T cell receptor beta chains from one sample in a study of blood T cell repertoires in COVID-19. Some clones are missing from TCRdb's copy, which holds only in-frame ones; the method was immunoSEQ multiplex PCR. The sample includes around 45,000 clones, about 90% of them seen just once. The material sequenced was peripheral blood. All receptors come from a man older than 75 with acute or convalescent COVID-19. Each CDR3 is given with its conserved first and last residue. A D gene is named only where the DNA matches it firmly. Some rows mark clone size as missing; the rest say once, few, many or name a class of expanded clone.

CDR3 DNA: TGTGCCTGGAGCACTCTTTGGACCGGGGAGCTGTTTTTT
CDR3 protein: CAWSTLWTGELFF
D gene: .
J gene: TRBJ2-2
V gene: TRBV30
clone size: .

CDR3 DNA: TGTGCCTGGAGAGGGGACTCCTATAATTCACCCCTCCACTTT
CDR3 protein: CAWRGDSYNSPLHF
D gene: .
J gene: TRBJ1-6
V gene: TRBV30
clone size: .

CDR3 DNA: TGTGCCAGCAGTTCCGTTCTAGCGGGGGGGCCCACAGATACGCAGTATTTT
CDR3 protein: CASSSVLAGGPTDTQYF
D gene: TRBD2
J gene: TRBJ2-3
V gene: TRBV28
clone size: .

CDR3 DNA: TGTGCCAGCAGTCCGCAGGGGGTCGCCTATAATTCACCCCTCCACTTT
CDR3 protein: CASSPQGVAYNSPLHF
D gene: TRBD1
J gene: TRBJ1-6
V gene: TRBV6-4
clone size: .

CDR3 DNA: TGTGCCACCGAGGACAGGCGGAGAGGGGAAAAACTGTTTTTT
CDR3 protein: CATEDRRRGEKLFF
D gene: TRBD1
J gene: TRBJ1-4
V gene: TRBV6-5
clone size: .

CDR3 DNA: TGTGCCGCCAGACAGGGAAGGGACGAAAAACTGTTTTTT
CDR3 protein: CAARQGRDEKLFF
D gene: TRBD1
J gene: TRBJ1-4
V gene: TRBV10-3
clone size: .

CDR3 DNA: TGTGCCAGCACCCCGTCCGGGACTTATAATTCACCCCTCCACTTT
CDR3 protein: CASTPSGTYNSPLHF
D gene: .
J gene: TRBJ1-6
V gene: TRBV27
clone size: .

CDR3 DNA: TGTGCCAGCAGCCAGGACAGGGATCCTCGGGGCTACACCTTC
CDR3 protein: CASSQDRDPRGYTF
D gene: TRBD1
J gene: TRBJ1-2
V gene: TRBV7-2
clone size: .

CDR3 DNA: TGTGCCAGCAGACCATCGGACAGGGGACGGGAAAAACTGTTTTTT
CDR3 protein: CASRPSDRGREKLFF
D gene: TRBD1
J gene: TRBJ1-4
V gene: TRBV6-5
clone size: .

CDR3 DNA: TGTGCCAGCAGTTCCTATAGCAATCAGCCCCAGCATTTT
CDR3 protein: CASSSYSNQPQHF
D gene: .
J gene: TRBJ1-5
V gene: TRBV27
clone size: .

CDR3 DNA: TGCGCCAGCGGGGACAGGGGGCTTGAAGCTTTCTTT
CDR3 protein: CASGDRGLEAFF
D gene: TRBD1
J gene: TRBJ1-1
V gene: TRBV10-2
clone size: .

CDR3 DNA: TGTGCCAGCAGTGACCCGGGACTTGGGAGAGAAAAACTGTTTTTT
CDR3 protein: CASSDPGLGREKLFF
D gene: .
J gene: TRBJ1-4
V gene: TRBV6-6
clone size: .

CDR3 DNA: TGTGCCAGCACCCTATTGAGGGCCCCAGCTTTCTTT
CDR3 protein: CASTLLRAPAFF
D gene: .
J gene: TRBJ1-1
V gene: TRBV28
clone size: few

CDR3 DNA: TGTGCCAGCAGCCAAGATAGTCGACCCCTCCACTTT
CDR3 protein: CASSQDSRPLHF
D gene: .
J gene: TRBJ1-6
V gene: TRBV3-1/TRBV3-2
clone size: once

CDR3 DNA: TGTGCTACACAGGGGATTGGTCGAAAAACTGAAGCTTTCTTT
CDR3 protein: CATQGIGRKTEAFF
D gene: TRBD1
J gene: TRBJ1-1
V gene: TRBV19
clone size: few

CDR3 DNA: TGTGCCAGCAGGGTGGCGGGAAGCACAGATACGCAGTATTTT
CDR3 protein: CASRVAGSTDTQYF
D gene: .
J gene: TRBJ2-3
V gene: TRBV6-5
clone size: .

CDR3 DNA: TGTGCCAGCAGGCGGCATGACAGGGGACGCCAAGAGACCCAGTACTTC
CDR3 protein: CASRRHDRGRQETQYF
D gene: TRBD1
J gene: TRBJ2-5
V gene: TRBV11-2
clone size: .

CDR3 DNA: TGTGCCAGTAGTTCCGATCGGAGACAGAGAAATCAGCCCCAGCATTTT
CDR3 protein: CASSSDRRQRNQPQHF
D gene: .
J gene: TRBJ1-5
V gene: TRBV19
clone size: .

CDR3 DNA: TGTGCCAGCAGCGTAAAAGGGACTAGCGGGGGGCAAGAGACCCAGTACTTC
CDR3 protein: CASSVKGTSGGQETQYF
D gene: TRBD2
J gene: TRBJ2-5
V gene: TRBV9
clone size: .

CDR3 DNA: TGTGCCAGCAGCTTCACAGGGCTTCTAGGTCAAGAAGCTTTCTTT
CDR3 protein: CASSFTGLLGQEAFF
D gene: .
J gene: TRBJ1-1
V gene: TRBV7-2
clone size: .

CDR3 DNA: TGTGCCAGCAGCCAAGATACAATGGTGCACGCGCAGTATTTT
CDR3 protein: CASSQDTMVHAQYF
D gene: .
J gene: TRBJ2-3
V gene: TRBV3-1/TRBV3-2
clone size: .

CDR3 DNA: TGTGCCAGCAGCTCCCCGGCCCAGGGAGAGACCCAGTACTTC
CDR3 protein: CASSSPAQGETQYF
D gene: .
J gene: TRBJ2-5
V gene: TRBV7-2
clone size: .

CDR3 DNA: TGTGCCAGCACGGACAGCGAATATCAGCCCCAGCATTTT
CDR3 protein: CASTDSEYQPQHF
D gene: .
J gene: TRBJ1-5
V gene: TRBV12-3/TRBV12-4
clone size: .

CDR3 DNA: TGTGCCACGGCACAGGGTGGGGGCTCCTACGAGCAGTACTTC
CDR3 protein: CATAQGGGSYEQYF
D gene: .
J gene: TRBJ2-7
V gene: TRBV19
clone size: .

CDR3 DNA: TGTGCCAGCAGGCCTCACATCAGGGAGGAGAATTCCTACGAGCAGTACTTC
CDR3 protein: CASRPHIREENSYEQYF
D gene: .
J gene: TRBJ2-7
V gene: TRBV6-2/TRBV6-3
clone size: .

CDR3 DNA: TGTGCCAGCAGTGAGGGCAACAGGGGTTCCCAGCCCCAGCATTTT
CDR3 protein: CASSEGNRGSQPQHF
D gene: TRBD1
J gene: TRBJ1-5
V gene: TRBV2
clone size: .

CDR3 DNA: TGTGCCAGCAGCTCCAGAAGCAGGGCCTACGAGCAGTACTTC
CDR3 protein: CASSSRSRAYEQYF
D gene: .
J gene: TRBJ2-7
V gene: TRBV7-8
clone size: .

CDR3 DNA: TGCAGTGCTAGTGCTTTCACAGGGGCCGACACCTTC
CDR3 protein: CSASAFTGADTF
D gene: TRBD1
J gene: TRBJ1-2
V gene: TRBV20-1
clone size: .

CDR3 DNA: TGCGCCAGCAGCTACGAAGGACAGGACTACAATGAGCAGTTCTTC
CDR3 protein: CASSYEGQDYNEQFF
D gene: TRBD1
J gene: TRBJ2-1
V gene: TRBV5-1
clone size: .

CDR3 DNA: TGTGCCAGCAGCCAATTCATGGCCAGCCAAGAGACCCAGTACTTC
CDR3 protein: CASSQFMASQETQYF
D gene: .
J gene: TRBJ2-5
V gene: TRBV14
clone size: .

CDR3 DNA: TGCGCCAGCAGCCCCGGGACTAGCGGGGGCGAGCAGTACTTC
CDR3 protein: CASSPGTSGGEQYF
D gene: TRBD2
J gene: TRBJ2-7
V gene: TRBV5-1
clone size: .

CDR3 DNA: TGTGCCAGTACAAGGACAGGGGGCATTCTCTACAATGAGCAGTTCTTC
CDR3 protein: CASTRTGGILYNEQFF
D gene: TRBD1
J gene: TRBJ2-1
V gene: TRBV19
clone size: .

CDR3 DNA: TGTGCCAGCAGCTTATCCCCTACACAGGTCCACGAGCAGTACTTC
CDR3 protein: CASSLSPTQVHEQYF
D gene: .
J gene: TRBJ2-7
V gene: TRBV7-7
clone size: .

CDR3 DNA: TGCGCCAGCAGTGAGTCCCTCCAAGAGACCCAGTACTTC
CDR3 protein: CASSESLQETQYF
D gene: .
J gene: TRBJ2-5
V gene: TRBV10-1
clone size: few

CDR3 DNA: TGTGCCAGCAGCTATCGCGGGTCCGGCACTGAAGCTTTCTTT
CDR3 protein: CASSYRGSGTEAFF
D gene: .
J gene: TRBJ1-1
V gene: TRBV6-5
clone size: .

CDR3 DNA: TGTGCCAGCAGTTTTAGGGCAGCCAGGGACACTGAAGCTTTCTTT
CDR3 protein: CASSFRAARDTEAFF
D gene: .
J gene: TRBJ1-1
V gene: TRBV28
clone size: few

CDR3 DNA: TGTGCCAGCTCACCACCCGGACAGGGGTCTGAGCAGTACTTC
CDR3 protein: CASSPPGQGSEQYF
D gene: TRBD1
J gene: TRBJ2-7
V gene: TRBV18
clone size: .

CDR3 DNA: TGTGCCAGCAGCCCCCGCAGCGGGGGGCTATCGAGCTCCTACAATGAGCAGTTCTTC
CDR3 protein: CASSPRSGGLSSSYNEQFF
D gene: TRBD2
J gene: TRBJ2-1
V gene: TRBV4-2
clone size: .

CDR3 DNA: TGCGCCAGCAGCCCGATCCCGGGACAGGGCTACGAGCAGTACTTC
CDR3 protein: CASSPIPGQGYEQYF
D gene: TRBD1
J gene: TRBJ2-7
V gene: TRBV5-1
clone size: .

CDR3 DNA: TGCGCCAGCAGCTTGGTTCCGGGACTCTACGAGCAGTACTTC
CDR3 protein: CASSLVPGLYEQYF
D gene: .
J gene: TRBJ2-7
V gene: TRBV5-1
clone size: .

CDR3 DNA: TGTGCCAGCCGGGACAGGGAGAATTCACCCCTCCACTTT
CDR3 protein: CASRDRENSPLHF
D gene: TRBD1
J gene: TRBJ1-6
V gene: TRBV14
clone size: .

CDR3 DNA: TGCAGCGTTGCCTTGGACATCACAGATACGCAGTATTTT
CDR3 protein: CSVALDITDTQYF
D gene: .
J gene: TRBJ2-3
V gene: TRBV29-1
clone size: .

CDR3 DNA: TGTGCCAGCACCAAGACAGGGCCCAATCAGCCCCAGCATTTT
CDR3 protein: CASTKTGPNQPQHF
D gene: TRBD1
J gene: TRBJ1-5
V gene: TRBV6-5
clone size: .

CDR3 DNA: TGTGCCAGCAGCCACCACACTAGCGGGGGGGCCGAGGAGCAGTACTTC
CDR3 protein: CASSHHTSGGAEEQYF
D gene: TRBD2
J gene: TRBJ2-7
V gene: TRBV3-1/TRBV3-2
clone size: .

CDR3 DNA: TGTGCCTGGAGTCCTCTCGTAGGGGACACTGAAGCTTTCTTT
CDR3 protein: CAWSPLVGDTEAFF
D gene: .
J gene: TRBJ1-1
V gene: TRBV30
clone size: .